A selection of T cell receptor beta chains follows, all from one sample in a study of blood T cells in healthy people across ages. TCRdb reprocessed the 5' RACE reads with MiXCR, giving one entry per CDR3 protein. This sample yields some 1,800,000 distinct CDR3 sequences, of which roughly 43% are seen a single time; 23% belongs to the top ten. The specimen was blood. These receptors originate from a human donor in good health. Each CDR3 is given with its conserved first and last residue. Each record gives: V gene, clone size, D gene, J gene, CDR3 DNA, CDR3 protein. D genes are given only for firm matches. Clone size is not always given. Where it is, it says once, few, many or a class for expanded clones.

TRBV2	.	TRBD1	TRBJ2-6	TGTGCCAGCAGTGCCCTCAGGGGGCGCGATGGCGTCCTGACTTTC	CASSALRGRDGVLTF
TRBV20-1	few	.	TRBJ2-7	TGCAGTGCTAGAGAAAATAGTCGCTTCAACACCTACGAGCAGTACTTC	CSARENSRFNTYEQYF
TRBV2	.	TRBD1	TRBJ2-7	TGTGCCAGCAGTGAATGGGGACAGGTCGTCAATTGGTACTTC	CASSEWGQVVNWYF
TRBV2	few	.	TRBJ2-1	TGTGCCAGCAGTGTGGCCAGAACCACCTACAATGAGCAGTTCTTC	CASSVARTTYNEQFF
TRBV11-2	few	.	TRBJ1-2	TGTGCCAGCAGCTTATTCTCAGGGGATGGCTACACCTTC	CASSLFSGDGYTF
TRBV9	few	.	TRBJ1-2	TGTGCCAGCAGCAGTGAGACAGCCATACCATCTAACTATGGCTACACCTTC	CASSSETAIPSNYGYTF
TRBV9	.	.	TRBJ2-1	TGTGCCAGCAGCGTAGGACCGGCGGACAATGAGCAGTTCTTC	CASSVGPADNEQFF
TRBV7-2	.	TRBD2	TRBJ2-3	TGTGCCAGCAGCTTAGGACTAGCGGCACTATCAGGTACGCAGTATTTT	CASSLGLAALSGTQYF
TRBV5-1	.	.	TRBJ2-1	TGCGCCAGCAGCCCGGGGCCGTTAAGCGACTCCAATGAGCAGTTCTTC	CASSPGPLSDSNEQFF
TRBV6-5	few	TRBD1	TRBJ2-7	TGTGCCAGCAGGCAGGGGGTTCCCTACGAGCAGTACTTC	CASRQGVPYEQYF
TRBV7-6	few	.	TRBJ2-1	TGTGCCAGCAGCTGGCGCAGGGACCCCCCACCCCATGAGCAGTTCTTC	CASSWRRDPPPHEQFF
TRBV7-2	.	TRBD2	TRBJ2-3	TGTGCCAGCAGCCCTAGGTCTAGCGGGGGTGGAGATACGCAGTATTTT	CASSPRSSGGGDTQYF
TRBV6-5	few	TRBD1	TRBJ1-2	TGTGCCAGCAGGGCCACGGGACAGGATGTTCGGAGCTACACCTTC	CASRATGQDVRSYTF
TRBV5-6	.	.	TRBJ2-5	TGTGCCAGCAGCTTGGTTTTTTCCAGGGTGGAGACCCAGTACTTC	CASSLVFSRVETQYF
TRBV29-1	few	.	TRBJ2-6	TGCAGCGTTCCGAAGGGCGGATTCTCTGGGGCCAACGTCCTGACTTTC	CSVPKGGFSGANVLTF
TRBV6-5	.	.	TRBJ1-2	TGCGCCAGCAGTTACTCCTATACAGGGAATGGCTACACCTTC	CASSYSYTGNGYTF
TRBV20-1	.	.	TRBJ1-6	TGCAGTGCTAATTCTAGGGGTCGGTCACCCCTCCACTTT	CSANSRGRSPLHF